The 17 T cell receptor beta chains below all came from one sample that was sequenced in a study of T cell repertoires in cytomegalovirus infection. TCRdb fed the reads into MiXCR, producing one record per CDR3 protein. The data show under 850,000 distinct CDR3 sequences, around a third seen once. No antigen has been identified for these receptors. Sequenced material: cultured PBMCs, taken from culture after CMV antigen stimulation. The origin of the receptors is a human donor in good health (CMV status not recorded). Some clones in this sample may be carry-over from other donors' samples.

The CDR3 loop is CASSDQRESYNEQFF. CDR3 in DNA: TGTGCCAGCAGCGACCAGCGGGAGTCCTACAATGAGCAGTTCTTC. The V gene is TRBV11-3, the J gene TRBJ2-1; TRBD2 agrees at 8 bases. This CDR3 has 15 amino acids. CDR1 and CDR2 (germline): SGHNT, YENEEA. V gave up 5 bases and J gave up 1 base; unmatched junction bases: 4.

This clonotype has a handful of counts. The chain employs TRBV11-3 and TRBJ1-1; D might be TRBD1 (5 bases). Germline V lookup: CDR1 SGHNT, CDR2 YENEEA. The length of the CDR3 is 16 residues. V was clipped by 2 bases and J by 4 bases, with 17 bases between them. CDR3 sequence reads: CASSLLLGTAGTEAFF. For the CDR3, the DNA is TGTGCCAGCAGCTTACTTCTCGGGACGGCGGGCACTGAAGCTTTCTTT.

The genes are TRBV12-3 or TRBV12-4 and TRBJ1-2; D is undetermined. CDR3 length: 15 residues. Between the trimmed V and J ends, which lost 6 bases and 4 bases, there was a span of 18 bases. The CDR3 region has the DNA TGTGCCAGCAGATTGACCCTCGCCAGTGGCTATGGCTACACCTTC. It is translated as CASRLTLASGYGYTF.

CDR3 nucleotides: TGTGCCAGTAGTATTGCCCCGGCCGGGGTCGAGCAGTACTTC. Its translation is CASSIAPAGVEQYF. The J gene is TRBJ2-7, the V gene TRBV19, with D possibly matching TRBD2 (5 bases). Germline V CDR1 and CDR2: LNHDA, SQIVND (reference sequence). The CDR3 sequence is 14 residues long. The ends were cut back, 3 bases at V and 6 bases at J, with 15 bases in the middle.

CDR3 nucleotide sequence: TGTGCCAGCAGTTTACAGCGGGAGTACAATGAGCAGTTCTTC. Residues: CASSLQREYNEQFF. This rearrangement joins TRBV28 to TRBJ2-1, with 8 bases aligning to TRBD2. CDR3 size: 14 residues. Germline V gene lookup returns CDR1 MDHEN and CDR2 SYDVKM. V shed 2 bases, J shed 4 bases, and the junction held 1 base outside the gene matches. Full variable domain (missing parts from reference TRBV28 and TRBJ2-1): DVKVTQSSRYLVKRTGEKVFLECVQDMDHENMFWYRQDPGLGLRLIYFSYDVKMKEKGDIPEGYSVSREKKERFSLILESASTNQTSMYLCASSLQREYNEQFFGPGTRLTVL.

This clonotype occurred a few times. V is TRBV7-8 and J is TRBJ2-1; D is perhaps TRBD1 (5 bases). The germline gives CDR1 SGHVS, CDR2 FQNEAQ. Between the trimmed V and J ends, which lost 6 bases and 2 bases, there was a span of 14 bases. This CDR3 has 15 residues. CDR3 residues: CASSLTDSPYNEQFF. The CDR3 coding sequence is TGTGCCAGCAGTTTGACAGACAGCCCCTACAATGAGCAGTTCTTC.

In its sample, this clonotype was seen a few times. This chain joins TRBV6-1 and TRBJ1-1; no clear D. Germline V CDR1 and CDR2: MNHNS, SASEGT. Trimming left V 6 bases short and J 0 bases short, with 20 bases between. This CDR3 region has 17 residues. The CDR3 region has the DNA TGTGCCAGCAGACCCCAGGCGTACCCACTCTTGAACACTGAAGCTTTCTTT. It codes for CASRPQAYPLLNTEAFF.

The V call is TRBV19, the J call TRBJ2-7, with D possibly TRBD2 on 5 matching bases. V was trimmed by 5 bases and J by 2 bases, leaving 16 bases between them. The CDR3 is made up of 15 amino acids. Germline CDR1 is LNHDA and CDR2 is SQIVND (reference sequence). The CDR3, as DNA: TGTGCCAGTAGTCTCCGGGGAGCATTAGCCTACGAGCAGTACTTC. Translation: CASSLRGALAYEQYF.

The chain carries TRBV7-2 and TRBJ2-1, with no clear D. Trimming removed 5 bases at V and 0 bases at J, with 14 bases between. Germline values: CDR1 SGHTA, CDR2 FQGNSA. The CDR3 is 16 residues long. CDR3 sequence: CASSLQARSSYNEQFF. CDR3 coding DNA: TGTGCCAGCAGCCTCCAGGCGAGGAGCTCCTACAATGAGCAGTTCTTC.

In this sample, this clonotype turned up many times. CDR3 nucleotide sequence: TGTGCCAGCAGCTCGGACAGAGAAGCTAATGAAAAACTGTTTTTT. Translating gives CASSSDREANEKLFF. This sequence joins TRBV7-2 and TRBJ1-4, with D tentatively TRBD1 (6 bases). This CDR3 spans 15 amino acids. Germline V gives CDR1 SGHTA, CDR2 FQGNSA. Trimming left V 4 bases short and J 3 bases short, with 12 bases between.

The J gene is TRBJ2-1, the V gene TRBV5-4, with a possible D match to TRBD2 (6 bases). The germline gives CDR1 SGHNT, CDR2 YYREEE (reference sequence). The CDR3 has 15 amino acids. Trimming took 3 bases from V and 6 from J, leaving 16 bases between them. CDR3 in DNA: TGTGCCAGCAGCTGGGGACTTGGGGCAGGCAATGAGCAGTTCTTC. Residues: CASSWGLGAGNEQFF. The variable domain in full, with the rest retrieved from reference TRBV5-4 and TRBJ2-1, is ETGVTQSPTHLIKTRGQQVTLRCSSQSGHNTVSWYQQALGQGPQFIFQYYREEENGRGNFPPRFSGLQFPNYSSELNVNALELDDSALYLCASSWGLGAGNEQFFGPGTRLTVL.

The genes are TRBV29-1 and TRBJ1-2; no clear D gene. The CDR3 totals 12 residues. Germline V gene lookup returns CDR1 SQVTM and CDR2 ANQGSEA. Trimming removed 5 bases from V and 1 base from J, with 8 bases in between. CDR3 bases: TGCAGCGTTCGTGGTCTTAACTATGGCTACACCTTC. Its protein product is CSVRGLNYGYTF.

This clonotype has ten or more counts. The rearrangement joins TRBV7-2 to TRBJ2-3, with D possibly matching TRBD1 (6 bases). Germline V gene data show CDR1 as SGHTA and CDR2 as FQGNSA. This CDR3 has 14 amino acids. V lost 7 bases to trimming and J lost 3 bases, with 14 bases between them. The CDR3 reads CASNEGDGTDTQYF. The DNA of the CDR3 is TGTGCCAGCAACGAGGGGGACGGGACAGATACGCAGTATTTT.

This chain's CDR3 is CASSTVAPGELFF. The CDR3 bases are TGTGCCAGTAGTACCGTGGCGCCCGGGGAGCTGTTTTTT. J is TRBJ2-2 and V is TRBV19; D is undetermined. CDR1 and CDR2 (germline): LNHDA, SQIVND (reference sequence). Trimming pared 4 bases from V and 6 bases from J, leaving 9 bases between. The CDR3 is 13 residues long.

The CDR3 region is CASSSWTAVSDTQYF. In DNA, the CDR3 is TGTGCCAGCAGTTCCTGGACCGCCGTCTCAGATACGCAGTATTTT. The J gene is TRBJ2-3, the V gene TRBV27; D gene ambiguous. V lost 4 bases to trimming and J lost 4 bases, with 15 bases between them. This CDR3 region has 15 residues. Germline assignment: CDR1 MNHEY and CDR2 SMNVEV (reference sequence).

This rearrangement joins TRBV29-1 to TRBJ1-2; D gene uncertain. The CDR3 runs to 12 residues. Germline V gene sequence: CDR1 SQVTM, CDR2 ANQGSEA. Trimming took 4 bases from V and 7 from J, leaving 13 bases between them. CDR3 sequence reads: CSVGEREVGYTF. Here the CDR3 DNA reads TGCAGCGTTGGCGAACGCGAGGTTGGCTACACCTTC.

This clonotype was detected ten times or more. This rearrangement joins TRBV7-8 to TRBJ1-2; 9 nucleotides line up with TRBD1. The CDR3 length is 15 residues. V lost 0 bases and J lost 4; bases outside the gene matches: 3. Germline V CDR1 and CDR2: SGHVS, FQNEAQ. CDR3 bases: TGTGCCAGCAGCTTAGCGAGGACAGGGGCCTATGGCTACACCTTC. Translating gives CASSLARTGAYGYTF.